The clone carrying this TCR beta chain was detected a few times. Antigen specificity is unknown. The sample originates from a study of CD8 T cells in ankylosing spondylitis. The germline CDR1 and CDR2 sequences are SGHKS and YYEKEE (reference sequence). Trimming shortened V by 4 bases and J by 4 bases, and 12 bases separated the two germline ends. This CDR3 comprises 13 residues. Study outcomes and limitations: Disease-linked clones reportedly showed significant enrichment in matched ankylosing spondylitis synovial fluid. Seven to nine highly homologous variants formed a TCR beta motif that appeared characteristic of ankylosing spondylitis blood.

Library preparation for TCR beta used quantitative 5'-RACE with molecular barcodes. TCRdb used MiXCR to reprocess the 5' RACE reads, holding one entry per CDR3 protein. The sample has about 750,000 distinct CDR3 sequences; 15% to 20% are singletons. The source of this sequence is a male donor with ankylosing spondylitis. Sequenced: blood, either unsorted or a sorted T cell fraction (not recorded which). This chain connects TRBV5-5 to TRBJ2-7, with D perhaps matching TRBD2 (6 bases). The chain's CDR3 is CASSRGSGYEQYF. The CDR3, as DNA: TGTGCCAGCAGCCGGGGGTCCGGTTACGAGCAGTACTTC.